This T cell receptor (beta chain) was captured in a study of blood T cell repertoires in COVID-19. For the study at large: Whether acute or convalescent, the COVID-19 samples came from the United States, Italy and Spain. T cells, B-cell-depleted T cells, or PBMCs supplied cDNA or gDNA.

Generated by immunoSEQ multiplex PCR, the TCRdb table keeps only in-frame clones and is missing some. Of roughly 81,000 clones in the sample, 87% were seen once. The CDR3 runs 14 residues. The germline V gene has CDR1 MNHEY and CDR2 SMNVEV (reference sequence). V trimming: 3 bases; J trimming: 8 bases; junction bases outside the gene matches: 7. The chain employs TRBV27 and TRBJ1-2; TRBD1 matches 9 bases. This sequence originates from a man aged 25-45 years with acute or convalescent COVID-19. Material for sequencing was peripheral blood. CDR3 bases: TGTGCCAGCAGTTTGGGGCCACAGGGGGCGGGCTACACCTTC. Its translation is CASSLGPQGAGYTF.